This record looks at one TCR beta chain sequence and its context. Its antigen is not identified. Sequenced by immunoSEQ multiplex PCR; TCRdb stores in-frame clones only, minus some. Of about 130,000 clones listed, about 90% are singletons. This sample was taken from a study of T cell responses to AZD1222 COVID-19 vaccine. In the study overall: Pooling was applied to second doses at about 4 or about 12 weeks.

Study-wide points: Once two AZD1222 doses were given, Spike-specific TCR breadth and depth went up. In all cases, repertoires were sampled only after the peak T cell response. Dominant CD4 TCR responses targeted spike regions 160-218 and 743-854.

The CDR3 is made up of 16 amino acids. Germline V gene lookup returns CDR1 SGHKS and CDR2 YYEKEE (reference sequence). V lost 0 bases and J 3 bases, leaving 10 bases between the germline ends. Material: peripheral blood, obtained on day 0 of AZD1222 vaccination. The receptor was derived from an adult in good health. The chain combines TRBV5-5 with TRBJ1-6, with D uncertain. CDR3 coding DNA: TGTGCCAGCAGCTTGGGTCAGAGCGGCTATAATTCACCCCTCCACTTT. Translation gives CASSLGQSGYNSPLHF. The whole variable domain, remainder taken from reference TRBV5-5 and TRBJ1-6, is DAGVTQSPTHLIKTRGQQVTLRCSPISGHKSVSWYQQVLGQGPQFIFQYYEKEERGRGNFPDRFSARQFPNYSSELNVNALLLGDSALYLCASSLGQSGYNSPLHFGNGTRLTVT.